This TCR beta chain was sequenced during a study of blood T cell repertoires in COVID-19. Across the study: The origin of the acute and convalescent COVID-19 samples was the United States, Italy and Spain.

In the authors' workflow: Estimation of nucleated cell counts was performed using reference gene primer amplification. The repertoire was sequenced with immunoSEQ multiplex PCR; TCRdb's copy has only in-frame clones and lacks some. Clonal size and the V and J genes are those of that table, whereas D and trimming came from the DNA. There are under 350,000 clones in the sample; around nine tenths occur only once, and roughly 2.6% lies in the top ten. The ends were cut back, 3 bases at V and 3 bases at J, with 2 bases in the middle. The CDR3 is 11 amino acids. CDR1 SGHDN and CDR2 FVKESK come from the germline V gene.

V is TRBV14 and J is TRBJ2-5; D unclear. This clonotype was sampled from a woman aged 18-29 years who had recovered from COVID-19. Sequencing was done on a sample of PBMCs or T cells enriched from blood (not recorded which). The CDR3 region has the DNA TGTGCCAGCAGCCATAAAGAGACCCAGTACTTC. Amino acid sequence: CASSHKETQYF.